Following are 2 T cell receptor beta chains from one sample sequenced in a study of CD8+ T cells in alopecia areata. Sequencing relied on a cDNA template that was reverse transcribed from extracted RNA. Profiling relied on immunoSEQ multiplex PCR, and the TCRdb table lists in-frame clones only, not all of them. The table shows some 110,000 clones, with under 40% occurring only once. Source material: CD4+ T cells sorted from blood. The receptor set was obtained from a human donor with alopecia areata.

The CDR3 loop reads CSAVTGSHYNEQFF. CDR3 DNA: TGCAGCGCTGTAACAGGGTCCCACTACAATGAGCAGTTCTTC. The genes are TRBV29-1 and TRBJ2-1, with D tentatively TRBD1 (6 bases). Germline values: CDR1 SQVTM, CDR2 ANQGSEA. V shed 7 bases and J shed 3 bases, with 16 bases lying between them. The CDR3 consists of 14 residues.

This clone was found a few times. The chain carries TRBV7-3 and TRBJ2-2; D might be TRBD1 or TRBD2, each matching 5 bases. Trimming pared 5 bases from V and 6 bases from J, leaving 22 bases between. The germline CDR1 and CDR2 sequences are SGHTA and FQGTGA. The CDR3 has 17 residues. The CDR3 reads CASSLRAGSGYAGELFF. In DNA, the CDR3 is TGTGCCAGCAGCCTCCGAGCAGGGAGCGGTTATGCCGGGGAGCTGTTTTTT.